This entry concerns a single T cell receptor beta chain. Its antigen target is currently unknown. No qualities accompany the bases; no much larger clone lies one base away. The record originates from a study of T cell changes during pregnancy in multiple sclerosis (dated by TCRdb to the late 2010s). At the level of the whole study: The study examined how the T cell repertoire changed over the course of pregnancy in women with multiple sclerosis.

Preparation of the library involved the immunoSEQ multiplex PCR assay. What TCRdb holds here is the immuneACCESS table cut down to in-frame rearrangements. Part of the clones is not present; checked against another copy, under half of the missing clones reflect an unresolved V gene, and the others are unexplained. Counted in this sample were 85,000 to 100,000 clones; 93% of them appeared once. The leading ten clones occupy almost 1% of the sample. The sample here was peripheral blood, taken after pregnancy. The TCR comes from a female donor with multiple sclerosis, enrolled in a pregnancy study.

In nucleotide form, the sequence is TGTGCCAGCAGACCCTGGGCTAGCGGGAGCTCCTACGAGCAGTACTTC. Its amino acids are CASRPWASGSSYEQYF. The V and J segments used are TRBV28 and TRBJ2-7, with TRBD2 identical over 10 junction bases. Clipping removes 6 bases from V and 0 bases from J, with 8 as the unmatched junction base count. Including cysteine and phenylalanine, the CDR3 has 16 amino acids. Only the CDR3 DNA is retained, 48 bases long and in frame from the first base. The germline V gene supplies CDR1 MDHEN and CDR2 SYDVKM.